This note documents a single TCR beta chain sequence. The antigen remains unidentified. The junction departs from the called germline gene at one end, perhaps through a read error. Unstimulated regulatory T cells (CD4+CD25+CD127-), CD4+CD25- non-regulatory cells, CD4 and CD8 cells were FACS-sorted from thawed PBMCs. These data are taken from a study of Tregs in tolerant kidney transplant recipients. Notes on the study in general: Findings come from small patient numbers and require larger validation. Expanding Tregs on activated donor B cells appeared to best identify donor-specific TCRbeta clones.

CDR1 is SGHTA and CDR2 is FQGNSA in the germline V gene. CDR3 size: 16 residues. Here immunoSEQ multiplex PCR was the method, and the copy in TCRdb shows in-frame clones only, minus some. The data show fewer than 70,000 clones, with around four fifths seen just once and approximately 4.7% held by the top ten. Sequencing was carried out using CD4+ T cells from blood. This receptor was identified in a human donor in good health. The V call is TRBV7-2, the J call TRBJ2-3; 9 bases line up with TRBD2. CDR3 sequence reads: CASLLNSGTSRDTQYF. The CDR3 DNA reads TGTGCCAGCCTGTTAAACAGCGGGACTAGCAGAGATACGCAGTATTTT.